This T cell receptor beta chain was observed in a study of cytomegalovirus exposure and HLA in healthy donors. Overall study context: A prior study identified approximately 120 million unique TCR beta sequences from 180 million or so T cells.

This CDR3 is built from 14 residues. Germline lookup yields CDR1 MNHEY and CDR2 SVGAGI. V shed 2 bases, J shed 6 bases, and the junction held 4 bases outside the gene matches. There are a few counts of this clone. Its antigen is still unknown. PCR used 60 Vbeta primers and 13 Jbeta primers. Clones were sequenced by immunoSEQ multiplex PCR, and TCRdb holds only the in-frame ones, with some missing. The table has 50,000 or so clones, approximately 70% seen once. Broader study findings: A later analysis reportedly identified an Asian-associated ancestry cluster as carrying fewer N-insertions than the approximately 620-donor mean. In a later analysis, HLA-associated beta chains showed higher expansion and lower generation probabilities than comparable chains. Sequence variants that were highly shared formed a cluster that was likely a sequencing artifact.

This receptor was taken from a man aged 18 to 35 in good health and CMV-seronegative. The sequenced material came from PBMCs. The gene calls are TRBV6-5 and TRBJ2-3, with 8 positions matching TRBD1. The CDR3 nucleotides read TGTGCCAGCAGTTACGCAAACAGGGGGGATACGCAGTATTTT. It encodes CASSYANRGDTQYF.